Each of the 22 T cell receptor beta chains below was sequenced from the same sample in a study of blood T cell repertoires in COVID-19 (dated by TCRdb to about 2020). Libraries were constructed by the immunoSEQ multiplex PCR assay. Sourced from immuneACCESS, this table was stored by TCRdb with only in-frame sequences that have V and J called. A share of the clones is absent; for the studies checked, an unresolved V gene accounts for under half, and the remainder has no known explanation. Within this sample are 200,000 to 250,000 clones, with approximately 78% of them counted one time only. About 4.8% of the sample belongs to the ten largest clones. Input material: peripheral blood. All receptors derive from a woman in her 70s with COVID-19, enrolled during active disease.

This chain connects TRBV7-2 to TRBJ1-2; D not resolved. The CDR3 runs 14 residues. Germline V gene lookup returns CDR1 SGHTA and CDR2 FQGNSA. Trimming cost V 5 bases and J 3 bases, with 13 bases left between them. The CDR3 DNA sequence: TGTGCCAGCAGCCACGAAAACAGATACTATGGCTACACCTTC. Translated, it gives CASSHENRYYGYTF. Based on the CDR3 plus reference TRBV7-2 and TRBJ1-2, the full variable domain is GAGVSQSPSNKVTEKGKDVELRCDPISGHTALYWYRQSLGQGLEFLIYFQGNSAPDKSGLPSDRFSAERTGGSVSTLTIQRTQQEDSAVYLCASSHENRYYGYTFGSGTRLTVV.

V gene TRBV24-1 combines with J gene TRBJ2-3; D not certain. Germline V lookup: CDR1 KGHDR, CDR2 SFDVKD. V lost 5 bases to trimming and J lost 7 bases, with 15 bases between them. The CDR3 totals 14 residues. As DNA, the CDR3 is TGTGCCACCAGTGGGGCAGACATTAGAAATACGCAGTATTTT. It codes for CATSGADIRNTQYF.

The rearrangement uses TRBV5-4 and TRBJ1-1; D unresolved. The CDR3 spans 13 residues. Germline V gene lookup returns CDR1 SGHNT and CDR2 YYREEE (reference sequence). The V end was cut by 4 bases, the J end by 5 bases, with 12 bases between. DNA for the CDR3: TGTGCCAGCAGCCCCGACGGGAGAACTGAAGCTTTCTTT. Its protein product is CASSPDGRTEAFF.

The rearrangement joins TRBV28 to TRBJ1-2; 7 bases align to TRBD1. J lost 8 bases, V lost 5 bases, and 11 bases had no gene match. This CDR3 comprises 14 residues. CDR1 is MDHEN, CDR2 SYDVKM, per germline. CDR3 amino acids: CASSPSRGARGYTF. The CDR3 nucleotides are TGTGCCAGCAGTCCTAGCAGGGGGGCACGGGGCTACACCTTC.

The CDR3 coding sequence is TGTGCCAGCAGCTCCCAGGCAGGGCAGGGGAATGGCTACACCTTC. Its protein is CASSSQAGQGNGYTF. The chain combines TRBV7-6 with TRBJ1-2; maybe TRBD1 (6 bases). CDR3 length: 15 amino acids. V was cut by 4 bases and J by 6 bases, with 18 bases left in between. Germline assignment: CDR1 SGHVS and CDR2 FNYEAQ.

The genes are TRBV3-1 (or the pseudogene TRBV3-2) and TRBJ1-6; tentative D call: TRBD1 (6 bases). The CDR3 has 17 residues. V gave up 4 bases and J gave up 9 bases, with 22 bases separating them. Per the germline V gene, CDR1 is LGHDT and CDR2 is YNNKEL (reference sequence). CDR3 loop: CASSPRVRQDYGSPLHF. The CDR3 bases are TGTGCCAGCAGCCCCCGGGTCAGACAGGATTACGGTTCACCCCTCCACTTT.

This clone was detected a few times. The gene calls are TRBV28 and TRBJ1-2, with D possibly being TRBD1 (6 bases). The CDR3 is 12 residues long. Trimming stripped 2 bases from V and 8 bases from J, with 9 bases between. Germline CDR1 is MDHEN and CDR2 is SYDVKM. The CDR3, as DNA: TGTGCCAGCAGTTTAGGACAGTACGGCTACACCTTC. Its translation is CASSLGQYGYTF.

The chain joins TRBV19 to TRBJ1-1; 9 bases fit TRBD1. Germline V lookup: CDR1 LNHDA, CDR2 SQIVND (reference sequence). CDR3 length: 12 amino acids. V lost 5 bases, J lost 7 bases, and 2 bases stayed unmatched. The CDR3 protein is CASSQTGGEAFF. The CDR3 coding sequence is TGTGCCAGTAGTCAGACAGGGGGTGAAGCTTTCTTT.

Only a few counts were recorded for this clone. This chain joins TRBV19 and TRBJ2-1; a weak D match, TRBD1 (5 bases). Germline assignment: CDR1 LNHDA and CDR2 SQIVND (reference sequence). The V and J ends lost 3 bases and 9 bases respectively, with 9 bases between them. The CDR3 covers 12 residues. The chain's CDR3 is CASSIIRGEQFF. The DNA of the CDR3 is TGTGCCAGTAGTATTATAAGGGGTGAGCAGTTCTTC. Using reference TRBV19 and TRBJ2-1 for the parts outside the CDR3, the full variable domain is DGGITQSPKYLFRKEGQNVTLSCEQNLNHDAMYWYRQDPGQGLRLIYYSQIVNDFQKGDIAEGYSVSREKKESFPLTVTSAQKNPTAFYLCASSIIRGEQFFGPGTRLTVL.

This rearrangement joins TRBV24-1 to TRBJ1-2; tentatively, D is TRBD1 (6 bases). This CDR3 spans 14 amino acids. Trimming took 4 bases from V and 8 from J, leaving 16 bases between them. Germline V gene lookup returns CDR1 KGHDR and CDR2 SFDVKD. CDR3 loop: CATSDPGQVGGYTF. The CDR3 DNA reads as TGTGCCACCAGTGACCCGGGACAAGTCGGCGGCTACACCTTC.

The chain recombines TRBV5-4 with TRBJ2-7; TRBD1 might be the D (6 bases). Germline loops: CDR1 SGHNT, CDR2 YYREEE (reference sequence). The CDR3 sequence is 17 residues long. V shed 5 bases and J shed 2 bases, with 23 bases lying between them. The CDR3 here is CASSSRRPGTSPYEQYF. CDR3 nucleotides: TGTGCCAGCAGTTCGAGACGTCCCGGGACATCCCCCTACGAGCAGTACTTC.

This chain links TRBV5-1 with TRBJ1-2, with 9 nucleotides matching TRBD1. Per the germline V gene, CDR1 is SGHRS and CDR2 is YFSETQ. V dropped 0 bases and J dropped 10; count of bases not matched to a gene: 4. The CDR3 is 13 amino acids. The CDR3 region has the DNA TGCGCCAGCAGCTTGGAGGGACAGGGATCCTACACCTTC. This sequence encodes CASSLEGQGSYTF.

V and J are TRBV28 and TRBJ2-7; 10 bases align to TRBD2. Germline CDR1 MDHEN, CDR2 SYDVKM. The CDR3 spans 18 residues. V trimming: 3 bases; J trimming: 0 bases; junction bases outside the gene matches: 11. CDR3 DNA sequence: TGTGCCAGCAGTTTCTCACTGACTAGCGGGTATCGCTCCTACGAGCAGTACTTC. It codes for CASSFSLTSGYRSYEQYF.

The rearrangement links TRBV28 to TRBJ1-2; 9 bases agree with TRBD1. V shed 8 bases and J 5 bases; nucleotides not matched to a gene: 6. CDR1 is MDHEN, CDR2 SYDVKM, per germline. The CDR3 length is 13 residues. In DNA form, the CDR3 reads TGTGCCAGCGAGGACAGGGGAACTTATGGCTACACCTTC. It specifies CASEDRGTYGYTF.

The rearrangement uses TRBV7-2 and TRBJ2-2; 9 bases agree with TRBD2. This CDR3 is built from 18 residues. Germline V gene data show CDR1 as SGHTA and CDR2 as FQGNSA. V lost 4 bases and J lost 6; bases outside the gene matches: 15. The CDR3 protein is CASSWQGIAGVFAGELFF. The CDR3 DNA reads as TGTGCCAGCAGCTGGCAGGGGATAGCGGGAGTGTTCGCCGGGGAGCTGTTTTTT.

This sequence joins TRBV7-8 and TRBJ1-3; 7 bases fit TRBD1. Germline V gives CDR1 SGHVS, CDR2 FQNEAQ. The CDR3 extends over 18 amino acids. V shed 1 base, J shed 2 bases, and the junction held 11 bases outside the gene matches. CDR3 residues: CASSLGKFGQAPGNTIYF. CDR3 nucleotides: TGTGCCAGCAGCTTAGGGAAGTTCGGACAGGCCCCTGGAAACACCATATATTTT.

The chain joins TRBV10-3 to TRBJ1-4, with 12 positions matching TRBD1. With 10 bases clipped from V and 8 bases from J, the junction kept 8 bases outside the gene matches. CDR3 size: 14 residues. The germline CDR1 and CDR2 sequences are ENHRY and SYGVKD. This CDR3 is CATSPGTGGEKLFF. For the CDR3, the DNA is TGTGCCACGTCCCCCGGGACAGGGGGCGAAAAACTGTTTTTT.

The table lists this clone with a few counts. This chain's CDR3 is CASGKLREKLFF. In DNA form, the CDR3 reads TGTGCCAGCGGTAAACTACGCGAAAAACTGTTTTTT. The chain has TRBV6-5 and TRBJ1-4; D gene unclear. The V gene lost 8 bases and the J gene lost 8 bases, with 12 bases spanning the gap. Per the germline V gene, CDR1 is MNHEY and CDR2 is SVGAGI. This CDR3 region has 12 residues.

The chain has TRBV5-1 and TRBJ1-3; possible D gene TRBD1, 5 bases. CDR3 length equals 13 residues. The ends were cut back, 2 bases at V and 4 bases at J, with 7 bases in the middle. CDR1 is SGHRS and CDR2 is YFSETQ in the germline V gene. The CDR3, as DNA: TGCGCCAGCAGCTTACCAGGGGGAAACACCATATATTTT. Its translation is CASSLPGGNTIYF.

The CDR3 protein is CASSLLSRGEQYF. The CDR3 coding sequence is TGTGCCAGCAGTTTATTATCCAGGGGCGAGCAGTACTTC. The genes are TRBV28 and TRBJ2-7, with D maybe TRBD1 (6 bases). The CDR3 spans 13 residues. Trimming pared 1 base from V and 6 bases from J, leaving 10 bases between. The germline gives CDR1 MDHEN, CDR2 SYDVKM.

This clone was detected only a few times. V and J are TRBV15 and TRBJ1-5; 8 bases align to TRBD1. The CDR3 spans 13 residues. The junction had 5 bases not matched to a gene; V was cut back by 4 bases and J by 9 bases. Looked up from germline, CDR1 is LNHNV and CDR2 is YYDKDF (reference sequence). The DNA for the CDR3 is TGTGCCACCAGCACAGGGGGCGGGGGGCCCCAGCATTTT. Protein: CATSTGGGGPQHF.

The rearrangement uses TRBV7-2 and TRBJ1-2, with TRBD1 identical over 7 bases. Germline CDR1 SGHTA, CDR2 FQGNSA. The CDR3 contains 13 residues. After removal of 6 bases from V and 2 bases from J, the junction contained 3 bases not matched to a gene. CDR3 sequence: CASRLGQNYGYTF. The CDR3 region has the DNA TGTGCCAGCAGATTGGGACAGAACTATGGCTACACCTTC.